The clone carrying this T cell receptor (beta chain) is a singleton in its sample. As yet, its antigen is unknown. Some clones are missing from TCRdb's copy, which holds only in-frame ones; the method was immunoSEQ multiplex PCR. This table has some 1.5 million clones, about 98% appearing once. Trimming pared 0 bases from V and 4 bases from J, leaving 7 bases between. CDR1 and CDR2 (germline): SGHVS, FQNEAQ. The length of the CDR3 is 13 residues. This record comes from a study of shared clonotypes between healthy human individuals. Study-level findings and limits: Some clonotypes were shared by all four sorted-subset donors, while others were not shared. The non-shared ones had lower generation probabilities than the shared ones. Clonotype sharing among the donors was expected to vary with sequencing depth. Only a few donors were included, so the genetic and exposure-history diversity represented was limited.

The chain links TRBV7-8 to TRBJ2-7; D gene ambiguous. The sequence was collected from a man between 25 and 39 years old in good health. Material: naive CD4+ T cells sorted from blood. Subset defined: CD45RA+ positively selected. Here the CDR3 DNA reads TGTGCCAGCAGCTTAGCGCAGAGTTACGAGCAGTACTTC. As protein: CASSLAQSYEQYF.